This T cell receptor (beta chain) was obtained from a study of neurological immune-mediated disorders. Overall study findings and caveats: There was no association between the multiple sclerosis repertoire cluster and any clinical or MRI feature. The study phylogenetically grouped the repertoires of 18 of 34 multiple sclerosis patients into one related-CDR3 cluster, a possible signature.

Synthesis of cDNA was performed by 5'RACE using 10-nucleotide random UMIs. Sequencing runs each generated in excess of 160 million TCR-beta sequences derived from 15-18 subjects. One entry per CDR3 protein results from TCRdb running MiXCR on the 5' RACE reads. Here the sample spans 65,000 to 85,000 distinct CDR3 sequences, approximately 3.4% being singletons. V was clipped by 2 bases and J by 5 bases, with 15 bases between them. This CDR3 is built from 15 residues. This clonotype came up many times. Its antigen remains unidentified. The clonotype was recovered from a woman aged 45 to 65 with multiple sclerosis. The chain combines TRBV12-3 or TRBV12-4 with TRBJ2-5; D remains unclear. The specimen was PBMCs. The CDR3 DNA is TGTGCCAGCAGTTTACGCGGCGTACCGCTTGAGACCCAGTACTTC. It specifies CASSLRGVPLETQYF.